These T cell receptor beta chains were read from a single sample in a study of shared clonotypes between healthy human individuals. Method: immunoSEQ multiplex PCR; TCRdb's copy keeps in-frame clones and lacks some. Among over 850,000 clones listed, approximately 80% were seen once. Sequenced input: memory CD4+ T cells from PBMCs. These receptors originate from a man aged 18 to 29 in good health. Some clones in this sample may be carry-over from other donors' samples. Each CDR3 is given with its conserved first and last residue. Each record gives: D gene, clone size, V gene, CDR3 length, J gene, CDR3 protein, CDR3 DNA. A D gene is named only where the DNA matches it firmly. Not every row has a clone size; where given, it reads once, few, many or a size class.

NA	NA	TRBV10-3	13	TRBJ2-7	CAIGDTISYEQYF	TGTGCCATTGGGGACACAATCTCCTACGAGCAGTACTTC
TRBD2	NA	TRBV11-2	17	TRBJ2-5	CASSPTSGGVPWETQYF	TGTGCCAGCAGCCCCACTAGCGGGGGAGTACCATGGGAGACCCAGTACTTC
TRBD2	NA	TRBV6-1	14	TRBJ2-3	CASSEAQWEGTQYF	TGTGCCAGCAGTGAAGCGCAGTGGGAGGGTACGCAGTATTTT
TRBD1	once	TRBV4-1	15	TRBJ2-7	CASSREETGSYEQYF	TGCGCCAGCAGCCGGGAAGAGACAGGGTCCTACGAGCAGTACTTC
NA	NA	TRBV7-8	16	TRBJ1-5	CASSLAAAYSNQPQHF	TGTGCCAGCAGCTTAGCTGCAGCCTATAGCAATCAGCCCCAGCATTTT
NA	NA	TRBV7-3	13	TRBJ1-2	CASSLGGFDGYTF	TGTGCCAGCAGCTTAGGGGGATTTGATGGCTACACCTTC
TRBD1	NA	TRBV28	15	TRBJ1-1	CASPSSTGTYTEAFF	TGTGCCAGCCCATCGTCGACAGGGACTTACACTGAAGCTTTCTTT
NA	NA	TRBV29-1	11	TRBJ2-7	CSARVDYEQYF	TGCAGCGCTAGGGTCGATTACGAGCAGTACTTC
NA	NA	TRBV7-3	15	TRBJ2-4	CASSLMKGAKNIQYF	TGTGCCAGCAGCTTAATGAAGGGAGCCAAAAACATTCAGTACTTC
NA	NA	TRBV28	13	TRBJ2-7	CASSSILSYEQYF	TGTGCCAGCAGTTCCATACTATCCTACGAGCAGTACTTC
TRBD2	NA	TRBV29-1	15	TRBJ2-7	CSVGGLAGGPGEQYF	TGCAGCGTGGGAGGTCTAGCGGGAGGGCCGGGGGAGCAGTACTTC
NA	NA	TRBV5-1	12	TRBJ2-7	CASSDPPGWQYF	TGCGCCAGCAGCGACCCACCTGGTTGGCAGTACTTC
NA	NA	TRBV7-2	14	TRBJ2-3	CASSLALRSDTQYF	TGTGCCAGCAGCTTAGCGCTTCGCTCAGATACGCAGTATTTT
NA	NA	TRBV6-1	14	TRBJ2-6	CASSENTGANVLTF	TGTGCCAGCAGTGAAAATACGGGGGCCAACGTCCTGACTTTC
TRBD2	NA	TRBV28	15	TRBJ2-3	CASSSTSGDTDTQYF	TGTGCCAGCAGTTCTACTAGCGGGGACACAGATACGCAGTATTTT
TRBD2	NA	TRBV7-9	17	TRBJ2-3	CASSLSPSSGRSDTQYF	TGTGCCAGCAGCTTATCCCCCAGTAGCGGGAGGTCAGATACGCAGTATTTT
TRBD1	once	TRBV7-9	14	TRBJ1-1	CASSLTGVSTEAFF	TGTGCCAGCAGCTTAACAGGGGTGAGCACTGAAGCTTTCTTT
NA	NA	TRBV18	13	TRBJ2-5	CASSPEPYETQYF	TGTGCCAGCTCACCGGAACCGTATGAGACCCAGTACTTC
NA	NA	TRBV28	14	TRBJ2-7	CASSITGTPYEQYF	TGTGCCAGCAGTATTACAGGGACCCCCTACGAGCAGTACTTC
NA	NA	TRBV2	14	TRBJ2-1	CASSKTTGNNEQFF	TGTGCCAGCAGTAAAACGACAGGCAACAATGAGCAGTTCTTC